These T cell receptor beta chains were read from a single sample in a study of cytomegalovirus exposure and HLA in healthy donors. Profiled with immunoSEQ multiplex PCR; TCRdb holds only in-frame clones, not every one. This table has approximately 210,000 clones, 75% to 80% appearing once. Sequenced material: PBMCs. Receptor source: a male donor in good health and CMV-seronegative. Each CDR3 is given with its conserved first and last residue. D genes are given only for firm matches. Clone size is not always given. Where it is, it says once, few, many or a class for expanded clones.

D gene: NA; clone size: few; J gene: TRBJ1-1; V gene: TRBV4-2; CDR3 DNA: TGTGCCAGCAGCCAAGGGCGGGGGCAGGTTGAAGCTTTCTTT; CDR3 protein: CASSQGRGQVEAFF
D gene: TRBD1; clone size: NA; J gene: TRBJ1-2; V gene: TRBV19; CDR3 DNA: TGTGCCAGTAGTATACAACTAACCGGGACAGGGAGGTCCCACAACTATGGCTACACCTTC; CDR3 protein: CASSIQLTGTGRSHNYGYTF
D gene: TRBD2; clone size: NA; J gene: TRBJ2-1; V gene: TRBV27; CDR3 DNA: TGTGCCAGCAAGTCGGGACTAGCTAACAATGAGCAGTTCTTC; CDR3 protein: CASKSGLANNEQFF
D gene: NA; clone size: NA; J gene: TRBJ2-4; V gene: TRBV4-3; CDR3 DNA: TGCGCCAGCAGCCAAGATAGGCAGGGTGGGAACATTCAGTACTTC; CDR3 protein: CASSQDRQGGNIQYF
D gene: TRBD1; clone size: NA; J gene: TRBJ1-2; V gene: TRBV6-5; CDR3 DNA: TGTGCCAGCAGGCTGACAGGGGGCGCATCTGGCTACACCTTC; CDR3 protein: CASRLTGGASGYTF
D gene: NA; clone size: NA; J gene: TRBJ2-7; V gene: TRBV28; CDR3 DNA: TGTGCCAGCAGGCCTACGGGACAAGTTAACTACGAGCAGTACTTC; CDR3 protein: CASRPTGQVNYEQYF
D gene: TRBD1; clone size: NA; J gene: TRBJ1-2; V gene: TRBV28; CDR3 DNA: TGTGCCGTACGGGACAGTCGGAACTATGGCTACACCTTC; CDR3 protein: CAVRDSRNYGYTF
D gene: NA; clone size: NA; J gene: TRBJ2-7; V gene: TRBV4-2; CDR3 DNA: TGTGCCAGCAGCCAAGTGACTAGAAAGTACGAGCAGTACTTC; CDR3 protein: CASSQVTRKYEQYF
D gene: TRBD2; clone size: NA; J gene: TRBJ2-7; V gene: TRBV5-4; CDR3 DNA: TGTGCCAGCAGCTTGGCCCGTCGGCTAGCGGGTATCGACGAGCAGTACTTC; CDR3 protein: CASSLARRLAGIDEQYF
D gene: NA; clone size: NA; J gene: TRBJ2-2; V gene: TRBV7-7; CDR3 DNA: TGTGCCAGCAGCCGGGACTGGAACACCGGGGAGCTGTTTTTT; CDR3 protein: CASSRDWNTGELFF
D gene: TRBD1; clone size: NA; J gene: TRBJ2-7; V gene: TRBV28; CDR3 DNA: TGTGCCAGCAGTAGGGACAGGAATACCTACGAGCAGTACTTC; CDR3 protein: CASSRDRNTYEQYF
D gene: NA; clone size: NA; J gene: TRBJ2-1; V gene: TRBV5-6; CDR3 DNA: TGTGCCAGCAGCTTTCTCCTAGCAGTTGAGCAGTTCTTC; CDR3 protein: CASSFLLAVEQFF
D gene: TRBD1; clone size: NA; J gene: TRBJ1-2; V gene: TRBV9; CDR3 DNA: TGTGCCAGCAGCGCCTCACCGGGACAGGGGTATGGCTACACCTTC; CDR3 protein: CASSASPGQGYGYTF
D gene: NA; clone size: NA; J gene: TRBJ2-3; V gene: TRBV7-6; CDR3 DNA: TGTGCCAGCAGCTTAGGAGGTTACACAGATACGCAGTATTTT; CDR3 protein: CASSLGGYTDTQYF
D gene: TRBD1; clone size: NA; J gene: TRBJ1-3; V gene: TRBV4-3; CDR3 DNA: TGCGCCAGCAGCGGCGGACAGGGGGTGGACACCATATATTTT; CDR3 protein: CASSGGQGVDTIYF
D gene: TRBD2; clone size: NA; J gene: TRBJ2-6; V gene: TRBV4-2; CDR3 DNA: TGTGCCAGCAGCCTTAGACTAGCGGGGGGACGCTCTGGGGCCAACGTCCTGACTTTC; CDR3 protein: CASSLRLAGGRSGANVLTF
D gene: NA; clone size: NA; J gene: TRBJ1-3; V gene: TRBV4-3; CDR3 DNA: TGCGCCAGCAGCCAGACGACAAGTGGAAACACCATATATTTT; CDR3 protein: CASSQTTSGNTIYF
D gene: TRBD1; clone size: NA; J gene: TRBJ1-2; V gene: TRBV9; CDR3 DNA: TGTGCCAGCAGCCTAGGAGGACAGGGGTATTACTATGGCTACACCTTC; CDR3 protein: CASSLGGQGYYYGYTF
D gene: NA; clone size: NA; J gene: TRBJ2-5; V gene: TRBV7-6; CDR3 DNA: TGTGCCAGCAGCCCAACTTGGAGGGTACAGGAGACCCAGTACTTC; CDR3 protein: CASSPTWRVQETQYF
D gene: TRBD1; clone size: NA; J gene: TRBJ1-1; V gene: TRBV27; CDR3 DNA: TGTGCCAGCAGTTTTGGGGGGACAGGGATCACTGAAGCTTTCTTT; CDR3 protein: CASSFGGTGITEAFF
D gene: NA; clone size: NA; J gene: TRBJ1-2; V gene: TRBV28; CDR3 DNA: TGTGCCAGCAGTGGGGGACTGACGTATGGCTACACCTTC; CDR3 protein: CASSGGLTYGYTF
D gene: NA; clone size: NA; J gene: TRBJ1-5; V gene: TRBV19; CDR3 DNA: TGTGCCAGTAGTATTCACGAGGGGGTCGATCAGCCCCAGCATTTT; CDR3 protein: CASSIHEGVDQPQHF
D gene: TRBD2; clone size: NA; J gene: TRBJ2-7; V gene: TRBV11-2; CDR3 DNA: TGTGCCAGCAGCGAAACGAGCGGGGGTTATTCCTACGAGCAGTACTTC; CDR3 protein: CASSETSGGYSYEQYF
D gene: NA; clone size: NA; J gene: TRBJ1-2; V gene: TRBV6-1; CDR3 DNA: TGTGCCAGCAGTGAAATGGCAGGCTATGGCTACACCTTC; CDR3 protein: CASSEMAGYGYTF
D gene: TRBD1; clone size: NA; J gene: TRBJ1-2; V gene: TRBV5-1; CDR3 DNA: TGCGCCAGCAGCTGGGGGACAGGGGGCGGGAGAGATGGCTACACCTTC; CDR3 protein: CASSWGTGGGRDGYTF
D gene: NA; clone size: NA; J gene: TRBJ2-7; V gene: TRBV27; CDR3 DNA: TGTGCCAGCAGTTTGTATTCTGGCCTCACGACCTACGAGCAGTACTTC; CDR3 protein: CASSLYSGLTTYEQYF
D gene: TRBD2; clone size: NA; J gene: TRBJ2-2; V gene: TRBV5-4; CDR3 DNA: TGTGCCAGCAGCTTGGCCCTAGCGGGAGTGGCCGGGGAGCTGTTTTTT; CDR3 protein: CASSLALAGVAGELFF
D gene: NA; clone size: NA; J gene: TRBJ1-1; V gene: TRBV7-9; CDR3 DNA: TGTTCCAGCAGCTTAGCAGTTGGGACTTCAGAGAACACTGAAGCTTTCTTT; CDR3 protein: CSSSLAVGTSENTEAFF
D gene: NA; clone size: NA; J gene: TRBJ2-5; V gene: TRBV10-2; CDR3 DNA: TGCGCCAGCAGTGACCGGGTCCTGCAAGAGACCCAGTACTTC; CDR3 protein: CASSDRVLQETQYF
D gene: TRBD1; clone size: once; J gene: TRBJ1-5; V gene: TRBV5-6; CDR3 DNA: TGTGCCAGCAGCCGCTTCGTACAGGGGGCTCAGCCCCAGCATTTT; CDR3 protein: CASSRFVQGAQPQHF
D gene: TRBD1; clone size: NA; J gene: TRBJ1-2; V gene: TRBV5-6; CDR3 DNA: TGTGCCAGCAGCTTAGGGACAGGGGGAAATCTTTTGGATGGCTACACCTTC; CDR3 protein: CASSLGTGGNLLDGYTF
D gene: NA; clone size: NA; J gene: TRBJ2-7; V gene: TRBV6-5; CDR3 DNA: TGTGCCAGCAGTTACCAACAGGGTACTGTGTACTACGAGCAGTACTTC; CDR3 protein: CASSYQQGTVYYEQYF
D gene: TRBD2; clone size: NA; J gene: TRBJ2-7; V gene: TRBV4-3; CDR3 DNA: TGCGCCAGCAGCCAAGATTTGGCTAGCGGGAACGAGCAGTACTTC; CDR3 protein: CASSQDLASGNEQYF
D gene: NA; clone size: few; J gene: TRBJ1-5; V gene: TRBV13; CDR3 DNA: TGTGCCAGCAGATCCCAGGGGAGCAATCAGCCCCAGCATTTT; CDR3 protein: CASRSQGSNQPQHF
D gene: TRBD1; clone size: NA; J gene: TRBJ2-1; V gene: TRBV4-2; CDR3 DNA: TGTGCCAGCAGCCAAGATTGGGACAGGGGCTTCGATGAGCAGTTCTTC; CDR3 protein: CASSQDWDRGFDEQFF
D gene: TRBD1; clone size: once; J gene: TRBJ2-7; V gene: TRBV27; CDR3 DNA: TGTGCCAGCAGTCCTCGGACAGGGGTCCGTCTCTACGAGCAGTACTTC; CDR3 protein: CASSPRTGVRLYEQYF
D gene: NA; clone size: NA; J gene: TRBJ1-1; V gene: TRBV7-9; CDR3 DNA: TGTGCCAGCAGCATCGACAGCAACACTGAAGCTTTCTTT; CDR3 protein: CASSIDSNTEAFF